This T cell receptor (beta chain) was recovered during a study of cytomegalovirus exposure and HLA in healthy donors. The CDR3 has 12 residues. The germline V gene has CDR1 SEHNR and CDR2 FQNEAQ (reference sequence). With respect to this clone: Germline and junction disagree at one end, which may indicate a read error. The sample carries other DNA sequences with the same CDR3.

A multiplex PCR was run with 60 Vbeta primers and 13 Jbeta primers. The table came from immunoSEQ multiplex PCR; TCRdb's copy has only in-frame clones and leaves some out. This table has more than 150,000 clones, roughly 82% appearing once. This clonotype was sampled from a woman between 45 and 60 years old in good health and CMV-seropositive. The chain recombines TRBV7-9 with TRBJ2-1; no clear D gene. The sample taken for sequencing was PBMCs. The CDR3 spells CASSLELTRPFF. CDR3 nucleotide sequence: TGTGCCAGCAGTTTAGAACTAACGAGGCCGTTCTTC.